The rows below give T cell receptor beta chains drawn from one sample of a study of cytomegalovirus exposure and HLA in healthy donors. The method was immunoSEQ multiplex PCR; TCRdb's version includes in-frame clones alone and lacks a portion of them. The table includes 110,000 or so clones, about 81% detected once. The source material was PBMCs. The receptors stem from a man in his forties in good health and CMV-seronegative. Each CDR3 is given with its conserved first and last residue. Each record gives: CDR3 DNA, CDR3 protein, clone size, J gene, D gene, V gene. D genes are given only for firm matches. Clone size is stated in some rows and not others, as once, few, many or a class when expanded.

cdr3_nt: TGTGCCAGCAGCCCGGGGACCCTGCTAGCGGGAGACTACGAGCAGTACTTC; cdr3_aa: CASSPGTLLAGDYEQYF; clone_size: -; j_call: TRBJ2-7; d_call: TRBD2; v_call: TRBV13
cdr3_nt: TGTGCCAGTAGTTGGGTTCTCGGGGAAAAACTGTTTTTT; cdr3_aa: CASSWVLGEKLFF; clone_size: few; j_call: TRBJ1-4; d_call: -; v_call: TRBV19
cdr3_nt: TGTGCCAGCAAGGAAAGCGGAGATACGCAGTATTTT; cdr3_aa: CASKESGDTQYF; clone_size: few; j_call: TRBJ2-3; d_call: -; v_call: TRBV2
cdr3_nt: TGTGCCAGCAGTGAATTAGACAGCGCAGGCTACACCTTC; cdr3_aa: CASSELDSAGYTF; clone_size: medium-sized; j_call: TRBJ1-2; d_call: -; v_call: TRBV6-1
cdr3_nt: TGTGCAGCACAGGGACAGTATGGCTACACCTTC; cdr3_aa: CAAQGQYGYTF; clone_size: once; j_call: TRBJ1-2; d_call: TRBD1; v_call: TRBV28
cdr3_nt: TGTGCCAGTAGTAGCTCCCCGCGGGGACGGGAGCAGTTCTTC; cdr3_aa: CASSSSPRGREQFF; clone_size: once; j_call: TRBJ2-1; d_call: -; v_call: TRBV19
cdr3_nt: TGCGCCAGCAGCCAAGAAGGCGGGTCTGGGGCCAACGTCCTGACTTTC; cdr3_aa: CASSQEGGSGANVLTF; clone_size: few; j_call: TRBJ2-6; d_call: -; v_call: TRBV4-3
cdr3_nt: TGTGCCAGCAGTTTATGGGGCGGGGAGACTGAAGCTTTCTTT; cdr3_aa: CASSLWGGETEAFF; clone_size: -; j_call: TRBJ1-1; d_call: -; v_call: TRBV27
cdr3_nt: TGTGCCAGCAGCTTTGAGGAAAAACTGTTTTTT; cdr3_aa: CASSFEEKLFF; clone_size: -; j_call: TRBJ1-4; d_call: -; v_call: TRBV7-2
cdr3_nt: TGCGCCAGCAGCGCGGGGACAGGGCGGGGCTACACCTTC; cdr3_aa: CASSAGTGRGYTF; clone_size: -; j_call: TRBJ1-2; d_call: TRBD1; v_call: TRBV5-1
cdr3_nt: TGTGCCAGTAGTATAGGCTGGAGTCAGCCCCAGCATTTT; cdr3_aa: CASSIGWSQPQHF; clone_size: -; j_call: TRBJ1-5; d_call: -; v_call: TRBV19
cdr3_nt: TGTGCCAGCGGCCTCGCACCATCCGAGCAGTACTTC; cdr3_aa: CASGLAPSEQYF; clone_size: -; j_call: TRBJ2-7; d_call: -; v_call: TRBV6-1
cdr3_nt: TGTGCCAGCAGCCAACAGGGGACGAGGTACTTC; cdr3_aa: CASSQQGTRYF; clone_size: -; j_call: TRBJ2-7; d_call: TRBD1; v_call: TRBV5-4
cdr3_nt: TGTGCCAGCAGGGGGACAGGGCCAAACACTGAAGCTTTCTTT; cdr3_aa: CASRGTGPNTEAFF; clone_size: -; j_call: TRBJ1-1; d_call: TRBD1; v_call: TRBV6-1
cdr3_nt: TGTGCCAGCAGTAAACCCCAGGGGGCGGCTGAAGCTTTCTTT; cdr3_aa: CASSKPQGAAEAFF; clone_size: -; j_call: TRBJ1-1; d_call: TRBD1; v_call: TRBV28
cdr3_nt: TGTGCCAGCGGACTGGACGTCACTAGGGGCTACACCTTC; cdr3_aa: CASGLDVTRGYTF; clone_size: -; j_call: TRBJ1-2; d_call: -; v_call: TRBV5-4
cdr3_nt: TGTGCCAGCAGCCCAGTATTTAGACTCTTGAACACTGAAGCTTTCTTT; cdr3_aa: CASSPVFRLLNTEAFF; clone_size: once; j_call: TRBJ1-1; d_call: -; v_call: TRBV11-2
cdr3_nt: TGTGCCAGCAGCGCAGGAACAGTACTCACTGAAGCTTTCTTT; cdr3_aa: CASSAGTVLTEAFF; clone_size: -; j_call: TRBJ1-1; d_call: -; v_call: TRBV9
cdr3_nt: TGTGCCAGCAGTTCCTGGGGAAGGGGCTACGAGCAGTACTTC; cdr3_aa: CASSSWGRGYEQYF; clone_size: -; j_call: TRBJ2-7; d_call: -; v_call: TRBV27
cdr3_nt: TGTGCCAGCAGCTTAGCCGGCTGGATGGAGGGCTACACCTTC; cdr3_aa: CASSLAGWMEGYTF; clone_size: -; j_call: TRBJ1-2; d_call: -; v_call: TRBV7-2
cdr3_nt: TGTGCCAGCAGCGTAGAGTCCCGTCCGGTTAGGGGGGGGGCTGATGAGCAGTTCTTC; cdr3_aa: CASSVESRPVRGGADEQFF; clone_size: -; j_call: TRBJ2-1; d_call: -; v_call: TRBV9
cdr3_nt: TGTGCCAGCCAACGCTCCTTAGGGGGTAGAACTGAAGCTTTCTTT; cdr3_aa: CASQRSLGGRTEAFF; clone_size: -; j_call: TRBJ1-1; d_call: -; v_call: TRBV28
cdr3_nt: TGCAGCGTTGACAGGACAGGGGCAAACACTGAAGCTTTCTTT; cdr3_aa: CSVDRTGANTEAFF; clone_size: -; j_call: TRBJ1-1; d_call: TRBD1; v_call: TRBV29-1
cdr3_nt: TGTGCCAGCAGTTTATCTAGCGTACAAGAGACCCAGTACTTC; cdr3_aa: CASSLSSVQETQYF; clone_size: few; j_call: TRBJ2-5; d_call: -; v_call: TRBV28
cdr3_nt: TGTGCCTGGAGAGGTCAGGTCTATGGCTACACCTTC; cdr3_aa: CAWRGQVYGYTF; clone_size: -; j_call: TRBJ1-2; d_call: -; v_call: TRBV30
cdr3_nt: TGTGCCAGCAGCCCCATCGGACAGGGGGAGGCCTACGAGCAGTACTTC; cdr3_aa: CASSPIGQGEAYEQYF; clone_size: -; j_call: TRBJ2-7; d_call: TRBD1; v_call: TRBV14
cdr3_nt: TGTGCCAGCAGTCCCGACAGGGTTTTGGCTGGGGCCAACGTCCTGACTTTC; cdr3_aa: CASSPDRVLAGANVLTF; clone_size: -; j_call: TRBJ2-6; d_call: TRBD1; v_call: TRBV27
cdr3_nt: TGTGCCTGGCAAATAACTTTAGAGAAAACTAACTATGGCTACACCTTC; cdr3_aa: CAWQITLEKTNYGYTF; clone_size: -; j_call: TRBJ1-2; d_call: -; v_call: TRBV30
cdr3_nt: TGTGCCAGCAGTGGGGGGGACAGGAAGGCCGGGGAGCTGTTTTTT; cdr3_aa: CASSGGDRKAGELFF; clone_size: -; j_call: TRBJ2-2; d_call: -; v_call: TRBV9
cdr3_nt: TGCGCCAGCAGCCAAGTTTCACCCCCGGGATATCAGCCCCAGCATTTT; cdr3_aa: CASSQVSPPGYQPQHF; clone_size: -; j_call: TRBJ1-5; d_call: -; v_call: TRBV4-1
cdr3_nt: TGTGCCAGCAGCTTCCGACAGCAAGAGACCCAGTACTTC; cdr3_aa: CASSFRQQETQYF; clone_size: -; j_call: TRBJ2-5; d_call: -; v_call: TRBV7-9
cdr3_nt: TGTGCCAGCAGCTTTCCCGGGAACACTGAAGCTTTCTTT; cdr3_aa: CASSFPGNTEAFF; clone_size: -; j_call: TRBJ1-1; d_call: -; v_call: TRBV7-9
cdr3_nt: TGCGCCAGCAGCTTGGATGGTTACAGTAAGAACACTGAAGCTTTCTTT; cdr3_aa: CASSLDGYSKNTEAFF; clone_size: -; j_call: TRBJ1-1; d_call: -; v_call: TRBV5-1
cdr3_nt: TGCGCCAGCAGCCAAACCGACAGGGGATCCTACGAGCAGTACTTC; cdr3_aa: CASSQTDRGSYEQYF; clone_size: -; j_call: TRBJ2-7; d_call: TRBD1; v_call: TRBV4-1
cdr3_nt: TGTGCCAGCCCTTCTACGGGGGCGGGAGGGTCCTACAATGAGCAGTTCTTC; cdr3_aa: CASPSTGAGGSYNEQFF; clone_size: -; j_call: TRBJ2-1; d_call: TRBD2; v_call: TRBV7-9
cdr3_nt: TGTGCCAGCAGCGTAGACTTTCAGGGGGCTTACACAGATACGCAGTATTTT; cdr3_aa: CASSVDFQGAYTDTQYF; clone_size: -; j_call: TRBJ2-3; d_call: TRBD1; v_call: TRBV9
cdr3_nt: TGTGCCAGCAGGGACAGGACAGTTGGAGGCTACACCTTC; cdr3_aa: CASRDRTVGGYTF; clone_size: few; j_call: TRBJ1-2; d_call: TRBD1; v_call: TRBV6-6
cdr3_nt: TGTGCCAGCAGCGGGGACAGGGGACCAGCGAGTAACACTGAAGCTTTCTTT; cdr3_aa: CASSGDRGPASNTEAFF; clone_size: -; j_call: TRBJ1-1; d_call: TRBD1; v_call: TRBV7-6
cdr3_nt: TGTGCCAGCAGTTACAGGGGTGAGTTTGAAGCTTTCTTT; cdr3_aa: CASSYRGEFEAFF; clone_size: -; j_call: TRBJ1-1; d_call: -; v_call: TRBV6-5
cdr3_nt: TGCGCCAGCAGCTTGGCCCAGGGGGCAGGGCGGGCTTTCTTT; cdr3_aa: CASSLAQGAGRAFF; clone_size: -; j_call: TRBJ1-1; d_call: TRBD1; v_call: TRBV5-1
cdr3_nt: TGCAGCGTTGCGGACAGGGGCTATGGCTACACCTTC; cdr3_aa: CSVADRGYGYTF; clone_size: -; j_call: TRBJ1-2; d_call: TRBD1; v_call: TRBV29-1
cdr3_nt: TGTGCCAGCCGTCCGGCAGGGTTTGGATACGAGCAGTACTTC; cdr3_aa: CASRPAGFGYEQYF; clone_size: -; j_call: TRBJ2-7; d_call: -; v_call: TRBV6-5
cdr3_nt: TGTGCCAGCAGCCACCGGACAGTCTCTGGCTACACCTTC; cdr3_aa: CASSHRTVSGYTF; clone_size: -; j_call: TRBJ1-2; d_call: -; v_call: TRBV5-4
cdr3_nt: TGTGCCAGCCGGACGGGGAAGGGTGGCGGGGGGGAGCAGTTCTTC; cdr3_aa: CASRTGKGGGGEQFF; clone_size: -; j_call: TRBJ2-1; d_call: TRBD2; v_call: TRBV19
cdr3_nt: TGTGCCAGCAGCCAGGGAAGAGGTGAGCAGTTCTTC; cdr3_aa: CASSQGRGEQFF; clone_size: large; j_call: TRBJ2-1; d_call: -; v_call: TRBV11-3
cdr3_nt: TGCGCCAGCAGCCACCCGGGGGGGGGCTACAATGAGCAGTTCTTC; cdr3_aa: CASSHPGGGYNEQFF; clone_size: once; j_call: TRBJ2-1; d_call: TRBD2; v_call: TRBV4-3
cdr3_nt: TGTGCCAGTCCGTTATGGGCGGAGGCTGAAGCTTTCTTT; cdr3_aa: CASPLWAEAEAFF; clone_size: few; j_call: TRBJ1-1; d_call: -; v_call: TRBV2
cdr3_nt: TGCGCCAGCAGCAGCGAGCCTACAGGGAACACCGGGGAGCTGTTTTTT; cdr3_aa: CASSSEPTGNTGELFF; clone_size: -; j_call: TRBJ2-2; d_call: -; v_call: TRBV4-3
cdr3_nt: TGTGCCATCAGTGGGGACAGGGGGCTGGGAGAGACCCAGTACTTC; cdr3_aa: CAISGDRGLGETQYF; clone_size: -; j_call: TRBJ2-5; d_call: TRBD1; v_call: TRBV10-3
cdr3_nt: TGTGCCAGCAGTGTTCCCGGGACTAGCGGGATCAATGAGCAGTTCTTC; cdr3_aa: CASSVPGTSGINEQFF; clone_size: few; j_call: TRBJ2-1; d_call: TRBD2; v_call: TRBV25-1
cdr3_nt: TGTGCCTGGAGTGTACTCGCGCACTATGAGCAGTTCTTC; cdr3_aa: CAWSVLAHYEQFF; clone_size: -; j_call: TRBJ2-1; d_call: -; v_call: TRBV30
cdr3_nt: TGTGCCAGCAGCTTGACGACATATACCGGCGCTTTCTTT; cdr3_aa: CASSLTTYTGAFF; clone_size: -; j_call: TRBJ1-1; d_call: -; v_call: TRBV7-8
cdr3_nt: TGTGCCAGTCGGGACAGGGGCCAAGAGACCCAGTACTTC; cdr3_aa: CASRDRGQETQYF; clone_size: -; j_call: TRBJ2-5; d_call: TRBD1; v_call: TRBV2
cdr3_nt: TGTGCCAGCAGCCATCGCCCGGATACGGGGACAGATACGCAGTATTTT; cdr3_aa: CASSHRPDTGTDTQYF; clone_size: -; j_call: TRBJ2-3; d_call: -; v_call: TRBV14
cdr3_nt: TGTGCCAGCAGTTCACTCCCAGGAAGCTCCTACAATGAGCAGTTCTTC; cdr3_aa: CASSSLPGSSYNEQFF; clone_size: -; j_call: TRBJ2-1; d_call: -; v_call: TRBV27
cdr3_nt: TGCGCCAGCAGCTTGGGTGCGGGAGGGATGGAGACCCAGTACTTC; cdr3_aa: CASSLGAGGMETQYF; clone_size: -; j_call: TRBJ2-5; d_call: TRBD2; v_call: TRBV5-1
cdr3_nt: TGTGCCAGCAGCTTCCTAGCGGCTAACACCGGGGAGCTGTTTTTT; cdr3_aa: CASSFLAANTGELFF; clone_size: few; j_call: TRBJ2-2; d_call: TRBD2; v_call: TRBV7-8